This T cell receptor (beta chain) was recovered during a study of T cell responses to AZD1222 COVID-19 vaccine. Study results and limitations: White British ancestry dominated among donors, who included more females, and clonal diversity was possibly underestimated.

Method: immunoSEQ multiplex PCR; TCRdb's copy keeps in-frame clones and lacks some. The data show 100,000 to 150,000 clones, over 75% seen once. In regard to this clone: As yet, its antigen is unknown.

Trimming removed 0 bases from V and 3 bases from J, with 15 bases in between. CDR3 length: 16 amino acids. Germline V lookup: CDR1 MNHNS, CDR2 SASEGT. The sequence came from an adult in good health. The sequenced sample was peripheral blood, obtained on day 0 of MenACWY control vaccination. V and J are TRBV6-1 and TRBJ2-7; the D call may be TRBD1 or TRBD2 (6 bases each). CDR3 amino acids: CASSEAGGRLVYEQYF. The CDR3 DNA reads TGTGCCAGCAGTGAAGCTGGGGGGCGGCTGGTCTACGAGCAGTACTTC.